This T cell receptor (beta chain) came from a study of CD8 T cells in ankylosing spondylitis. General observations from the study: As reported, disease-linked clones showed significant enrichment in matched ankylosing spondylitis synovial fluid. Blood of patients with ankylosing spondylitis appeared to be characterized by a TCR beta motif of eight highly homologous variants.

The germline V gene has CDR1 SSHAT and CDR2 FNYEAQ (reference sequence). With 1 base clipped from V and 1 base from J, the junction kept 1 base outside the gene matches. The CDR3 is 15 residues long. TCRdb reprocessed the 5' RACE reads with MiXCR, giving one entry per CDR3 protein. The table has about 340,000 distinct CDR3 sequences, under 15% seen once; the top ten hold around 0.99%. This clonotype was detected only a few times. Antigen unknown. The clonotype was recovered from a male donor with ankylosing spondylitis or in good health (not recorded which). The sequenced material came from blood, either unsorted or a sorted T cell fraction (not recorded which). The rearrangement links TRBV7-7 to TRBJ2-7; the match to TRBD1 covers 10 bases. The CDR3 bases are TGTGCCAGCAGCTTAGGGGGACAGGGGTCCTACGAGCAGTACTTC. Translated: CASSLGGQGSYEQYF.